These T cell receptor beta chains were read from a single sample in a study of blood T cell repertoires in COVID-19. TCRdb keeps only in-frame clones here, not all; method: immunoSEQ multiplex PCR. The sample gives approximately 66,000 clones, around 79% of which show up once; roughly 23% is in the top ten. Sequenced sample: peripheral blood. These receptor sequences come from a man in his fifties or sixties with acute or convalescent COVID-19. Both conserved end residues are part of each CDR3. A D gene is named only where the DNA matches it firmly. Where a row states a size, it is once, few, many or the class of an expanded clone; other rows omit it.

d_call j_call v_call clone_size cdr3_nt cdr3_aa
TRBD2 TRBJ2-1 TRBV18 . TGTGCCAGCGGGACTAGCGGGAGGGCCAATGAGCAGTTCTTC CASGTSGRANEQFF
. TRBJ2-1 TRBV5-4 . TGTGCCAGCAGCAGCCGGGACTCCCCCTACAATGAGCAGTTCTTC CASSSRDSPYNEQFF
. TRBJ1-1 TRBV28 . TGTGCCAGCAGTTCACGACAGTTGACTGAAGCTTTCTTT CASSSRQLTEAFF
TRBD1 TRBJ2-3 TRBV27 . TGTGCCAGCAGTTCACAGGGGGCCCGGGATACGCAGTATTTT CASSSQGARDTQYF
. TRBJ2-3 TRBV5-1 . TGCGCCAGCAGCCTCGAGGGGGTTGAGACAGATACGCAGTATTTT CASSLEGVETDTQYF
. TRBJ2-7 TRBV19 . TGTGCCAGTACGGCAGGGCTCGAGCAGTACTTC CASTAGLEQYF
. TRBJ2-3 TRBV9 . TGTGCCAGCAGCGTAGGGGGGGGCGGGGGCACAGATACGCAGTATTTT CASSVGGGGGTDTQYF
TRBD2 TRBJ2-2 TRBV6-6 once TGTGCCAGCAGTCCCTCCCTGGTGACTAGCGGCACCGGGGAGCTGTTTTTT CASSPSLVTSGTGELFF
. TRBJ1-5 TRBV6-5 few TGTGCCAGCAGCGCAGGGCGATGGAATCAGCCCCAGCATTTT CASSAGRWNQPQHF
TRBD1 TRBJ1-2 TRBV6-5 . TGTGCCAGCAGTTACGACAGGGGGAAAGGCTACACCTTC CASSYDRGKGYTF
TRBD2 TRBJ2-1 TRBV3-1/TRBV3-2 many TGTGCCAGCAGCCAACCTACTAGCGGCTTAGGGGATGAGCAGTTCTTC CASSQPTSGLGDEQFF
TRBD2 TRBJ2-1 TRBV5-1 . TGCGCCAGCAGCTTGGGAGGACTAGCGGGATACAATGAGCAGTTCTTC CASSLGGLAGYNEQFF
TRBD2 TRBJ2-1 TRBV7-3 . TGTGCCAGCAGCCCTAGCGGGGGGCTCTACAATGAGCAGTTCTTC CASSPSGGLYNEQFF
. TRBJ2-5 TRBV12-3/TRBV12-4 many TGTGCCAGCAGTCCTCGGGTCGGGGAGACCCAGTACTTC CASSPRVGETQYF
TRBD2 TRBJ2-3 TRBV30 . TGTGCCTGGAGTGTAGGACTAGCGGGAGATACGCAGTATTTT CAWSVGLAGDTQYF
TRBD1 TRBJ2-5 TRBV5-1 . TGCGCCAGCAGCGAGACAGGGGGCGAGGGCCAAGAGACCCAGTACTTC CASSETGGEGQETQYF
. TRBJ2-5 TRBV3-1/TRBV3-2 few TGTGCCAGCAGCCATCGTTCCATACGGAGGACCCAGTACTTC CASSHRSIRRTQYF
. TRBJ2-5 TRBV7-6 . TGTGCCAGCAGCCTCGACCCACGCGGGGAGACCCAGTACTTC CASSLDPRGETQYF
TRBD1 TRBJ2-3 TRBV5-1 . TGCGCCAGCAGTAATGACAGGGGTGAGACAGATACGCAGTATTTT CASSNDRGETDTQYF
. TRBJ2-3 TRBV24-1 few TGTGCCACCAGTGAGCCAGATTATACAGATACGCAGTATTTT CATSEPDYTDTQYF
. TRBJ1-5 TRBV28 . TGTGCCAGCAGTTTTGCAGGGGCGCCGAGTCAGCCCCAGCATTTT CASSFAGAPSQPQHF
. TRBJ2-4 TRBV7-2 . TGTGCCAGCAGCGACCGACAAGGGGTGTACTTC CASSDRQGVYF
. TRBJ1-1 TRBV6-1 . TGTGCCAGCAGTGAAATCTGGTCCTCGGGGACTGAAGCTTTCTTT CASSEIWSSGTEAFF
TRBD2 TRBJ2-2 TRBV24-1 . TGTGCCACCAGTGATTTGCGGCGGGAGAGGTCCGGGGAGCTGTTTTTT CATSDLRRERSGELFF
TRBD2 TRBJ2-7 TRBV7-8 many TGTGCCAGCAGCTTAGTCTCGGCTAGCGGGGAAAGCTCCTACGAGCAGTACTTC CASSLVSASGESSYEQYF
TRBD1 TRBJ1-2 TRBV6-1 few TGTGCCAGCAGCAAAGGACAGGGGGCCTCTTACACCTTC CASSKGQGASYTF
TRBD2 TRBJ2-1 TRBV18 few TGTGCCAGCTCAGAACGTAGCGGGGGGGCCGAGGATGAGCAGTTCTTC CASSERSGGAEDEQFF
. TRBJ1-2 TRBV7-2 . TGTGCCAGCAGCTTAGTGACAGCCGAAAGGGGCTACACCTTC CASSLVTAERGYTF
. TRBJ1-3 TRBV5-1 once TGCGCCAGCAGCTTGGCAGGGCCCTCCTCTGGAAACACCATATATTTT CASSLAGPSSGNTIYF
TRBD2 TRBJ2-1 TRBV5-1 once TGCGCCAGCAGCTTGGGCGGGGGAGGGTGGCACAATGAGCAGTTCTTC CASSLGGGGWHNEQFF
TRBD2 TRBJ2-1 TRBV11-3 . TGTGCCAGCAGAGCTAGCGGGGGGAATGAGCAGTTCTTC CASRASGGNEQFF
. TRBJ2-1 TRBV5-5 once TGTGCCAGCAGCAACCGGACAGTGGTTGAGCAGTTCTTC CASSNRTVVEQFF
TRBD2 TRBJ2-1 TRBV4-2 . TGTGCCAGCAGCCAAGATATTACTAGGGGACTAGCGGGAGGGTACGGATTTTACAATGAGCAGTTCTTC CASSQDITRGLAGGYGFYNEQFF